This T cell receptor beta chain was sequenced for a study of early T cells in non-severe SARS-CoV-2 infection. Study-level information: The authors sequenced bulk RNA from unsorted whole blood, leaving chains unpaired. General study findings and limits: Missing private and CD4 specificities, VDJdb matching favored anti-spike CD8 responses.

This clonotype has at least ten counts. Its antigen is still unknown. The library protocol tagged individual cDNA molecules with unique molecular identifiers. MiXCR, applied by TCRdb to the 5' RACE reads, yields one record per CDR3 protein. The sample has about 33,000 distinct CDR3 sequences, 3% to 4.5% seen once. The specimen sequenced was whole blood. The TCR comes from an adult who was a healthcare worker with PCR-confirmed SARS-CoV-2 infection or an uninfected control (not recorded which).

The CDR3 is CASSWGVETQYF. The CDR3 bases are TGTGCCAGCAGTTGGGGGGTAGAGACCCAGTACTTC. The J gene is TRBJ2-5, the V gene TRBV28; the D gene is possibly TRBD2 (6 bases). V lost 4 bases, J lost 4 bases, and 7 bases lay in between. The CDR3 sequence is 12 residues long. Germline CDR1 is MDHEN and CDR2 is SYDVKM.